The TCR beta chain under discussion was sequenced for a study of PD-1 blockade in mismatch repair-deficient tumors. As for the study in general: Patients had over 10 mismatch repair-deficient cancer types, all previously treated and progressing.

The TCR-sequenced patients were a few responders to pembrolizumab. Between the trimmed V and J ends, which lost 6 bases and 4 bases, there was a span of 10 bases. The CDR3 is made up of 12 amino acids. Germline CDR1 MNHEY, CDR2 SVGAGI. In this sample, this clone turned up a few times. The data were produced by immunoSEQ multiplex PCR, yet TCRdb's version contains in-frame clones alone and is incomplete. Of about 130,000 clones in the sample, around nine tenths are singletons; the top ten hold roughly 12%. The clonotype comes from an adult with mismatch repair-deficient cancer. Sequenced here: peripheral blood, sampled 72 weeks after starting pembrolizumab. This chain connects TRBV6-5 to TRBJ2-7; D remains ambiguous. CDR3 sequence: CASSDGSYEQYF. The CDR3 nucleotides are TGTGCCAGCAGCGACGGGTCGTACGAGCAGTACTTC.